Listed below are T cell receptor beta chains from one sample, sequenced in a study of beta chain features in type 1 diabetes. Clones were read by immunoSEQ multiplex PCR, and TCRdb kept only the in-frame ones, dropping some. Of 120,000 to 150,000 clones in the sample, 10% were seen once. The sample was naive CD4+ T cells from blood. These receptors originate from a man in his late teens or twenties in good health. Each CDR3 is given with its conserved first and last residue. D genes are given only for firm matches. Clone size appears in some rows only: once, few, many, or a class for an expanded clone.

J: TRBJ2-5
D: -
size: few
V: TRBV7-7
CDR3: CASSLVQRETQYF
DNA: TGTGCCAGCAGCTTAGTACAGAGAGAGACCCAGTACTTC

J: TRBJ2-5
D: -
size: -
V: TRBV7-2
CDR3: CASSLGGGPETQYF
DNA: TGTGCCAGCAGCTTAGGCGGTGGTCCAGAGACCCAGTACTTC

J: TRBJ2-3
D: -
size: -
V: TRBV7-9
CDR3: CASSLVAGGDTQYF
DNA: TGTGCCAGCAGCTTAGTGGCTGGTGGAGATACGCAGTATTTT

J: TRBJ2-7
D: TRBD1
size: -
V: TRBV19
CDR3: CASSMTGISDEQYF
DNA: TGTGCCAGTAGTATGACAGGGATAAGCGACGAGCAGTACTTC

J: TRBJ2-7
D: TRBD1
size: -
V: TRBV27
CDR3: CASGSRAGGQYEQYF
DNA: TGTGCCAGCGGATCCCGGGCAGGGGGCCAATACGAGCAGTACTTC

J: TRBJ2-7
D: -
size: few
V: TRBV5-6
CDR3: CASSPRQGHEQYF
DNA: TGTGCCAGCAGCCCCCGGCAGGGTCACGAGCAGTACTTC

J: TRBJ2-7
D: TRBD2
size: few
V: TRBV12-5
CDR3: CPKSGTLAEQYF
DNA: TGTCCAAAGAGCGGGACTCTCGCCGAGCAGTACTTC

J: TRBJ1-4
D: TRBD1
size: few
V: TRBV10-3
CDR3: CAIGSRDRGREKLFF
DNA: TGTGCCATCGGATCCCGGGACAGGGGTCGTGAAAAACTGTTTTTT

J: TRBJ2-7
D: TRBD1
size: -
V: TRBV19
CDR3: CASSSWTGNEQYF
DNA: TGTGCCAGTAGTTCCTGGACAGGCAACGAGCAGTACTTC

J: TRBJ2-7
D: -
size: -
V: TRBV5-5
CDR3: CASSLGTDYYEQYF
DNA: TGTGCCAGCAGCTTGGGGACAGACTACTACGAGCAGTACTTC

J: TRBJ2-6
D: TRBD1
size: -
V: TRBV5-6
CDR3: CASSAPQGTGPGANVLTF
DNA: TGTGCCAGCAGCGCCCCGCAGGGGACAGGGCCAGGGGCCAACGTCCTGACTTTC

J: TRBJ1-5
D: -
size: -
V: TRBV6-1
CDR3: CASYWTNSNQPQHF
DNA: TGTGCCAGCTATTGGACAAATAGCAATCAGCCCCAGCATTTT

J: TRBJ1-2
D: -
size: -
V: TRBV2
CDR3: CASSGAGQAIYGYTF
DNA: TGTGCCAGCAGTGGGGCAGGGCAGGCCATCTATGGCTACACCTTC

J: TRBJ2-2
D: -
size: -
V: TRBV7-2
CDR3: CASSPVGGVGELFF
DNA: TGTGCCAGCAGCCCAGTGGGAGGCGTCGGGGAGCTGTTTTTT

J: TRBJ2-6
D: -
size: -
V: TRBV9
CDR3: CASSETGYSGANVLTF
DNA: TGTGCCAGCAGCGAGACAGGTTACTCTGGGGCCAACGTCCTGACTTTC

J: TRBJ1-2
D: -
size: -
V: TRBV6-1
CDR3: CASSEDRWSYTF
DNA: TGTGCCAGCAGTGAAGACAGGTGGAGCTACACCTTC

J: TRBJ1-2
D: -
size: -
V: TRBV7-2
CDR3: CASSPSSGMGGYTF
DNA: TGTGCCAGCAGCCCTAGTTCGGGGATGGGGGGCTACACCTTC

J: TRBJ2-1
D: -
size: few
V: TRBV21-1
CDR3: CASSKARNSRGPLSSYNEQFF
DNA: TGTGCCAGCAGCAAAGCGCGGAATTCCAGGGGCCCCCTGTCCTCCTACAATGAGCAGTTCTTC

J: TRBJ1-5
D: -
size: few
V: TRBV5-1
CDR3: CASSLVSDQPQHF
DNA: TGCGCCAGCAGCTTGGTCAGTGATCAGCCCCAGCATTTT

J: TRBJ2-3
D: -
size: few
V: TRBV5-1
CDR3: CASSLGLPSTDTQYF
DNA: TGCGCCAGCAGCTTGGGACTTCCTAGCACAGATACGCAGTATTTT

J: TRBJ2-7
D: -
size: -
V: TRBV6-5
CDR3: CASSYETGVEQYF
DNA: TGTGCCAGCAGTTACGAGACGGGTGTCGAGCAGTACTTC

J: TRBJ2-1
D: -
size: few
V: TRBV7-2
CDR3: CASTTGAVSYNEQFF
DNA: TGTGCCAGCACCACGGGAGCGGTTAGTTACAATGAGCAGTTCTTC

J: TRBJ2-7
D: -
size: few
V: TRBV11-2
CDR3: CASSLEGGAGLEQYF
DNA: TGTGCCAGCAGCTTAGAGGGCGGGGCAGGGCTCGAGCAGTACTTC

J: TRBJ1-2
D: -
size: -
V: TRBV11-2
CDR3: CASSLEAGRGYTF
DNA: TGTGCCAGCAGCTTAGAGGCGGGTAGGGGCTACACCTTC

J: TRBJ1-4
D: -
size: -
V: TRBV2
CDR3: CASKEGGATNEKLFF
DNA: TGTGCCAGCAAGGAGGGAGGTGCAACTAATGAAAAACTGTTTTTT

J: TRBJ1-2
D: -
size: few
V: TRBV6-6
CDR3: CASIKGALNYGYTF
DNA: TGTGCCAGCATCAAGGGAGCCCTTAACTATGGCTACACCTTC